This TCR beta chain originates from a study of T cells in Graves' hyperthyroidism and ophthalmopathy. Study observations and caveats: A model of 13 V-J pairs discriminated ophthalmopathy from stable hyperthyroidism.

Researchers amplified the TCR beta CDR3 regions from RNA transcripts. First-round RT-PCR with HTBI primers amplified the TCR CDR3 region. TCRdb passed the multiplex PCR reads through MiXCR, listing each CDR3 protein once. The data show approximately 700,000 distinct CDR3 sequences, with about 45% seen just once and roughly 7.2% held by the top ten. Any patient presenting with uncontrolled infection, other autoimmune disease, pregnancy or lactation was left out. Orbital computed tomography and thyroid ultrasound, together with serum TRAb and thyroxine and clinical symptoms, were used for diagnoses. CDR3 length: 14 amino acids. Looked up from germline, CDR1 is SNHLY and CDR2 is FYNNEI. As concerns this clonotype: Antigen specificity is unknown. A clone one base away is much larger, so this may be a read error.

The receptor was isolated from an adult man with Graves' disease, either hyperthyroidism or ophthalmopathy (not recorded which). The chain uses TRBV2 and TRBJ1-2, with 11 bases identical to TRBD1. Sequencing was carried out using peripheral blood or thyroid tissue (not recorded which). CDR3 nucleotide sequence: TGTGCCAGCAGTCCGGACAGGGGGCAATATGGCTGCACCTTC. Its protein is CASSPDRGQYGCTF. Filled out from reference TRBV2 and TRBJ1-2, the complete variable domain reads EPEVTQTPSHQVTQMGQEVILRCVPISNHLYFYWYRQILGQKVEFLVSFYNNEISEKSEIFDDQFSVERPDGSNFTLKIRSTKLEDSAMYFCASSPDRGQYGCTFGSGTRLTVV.